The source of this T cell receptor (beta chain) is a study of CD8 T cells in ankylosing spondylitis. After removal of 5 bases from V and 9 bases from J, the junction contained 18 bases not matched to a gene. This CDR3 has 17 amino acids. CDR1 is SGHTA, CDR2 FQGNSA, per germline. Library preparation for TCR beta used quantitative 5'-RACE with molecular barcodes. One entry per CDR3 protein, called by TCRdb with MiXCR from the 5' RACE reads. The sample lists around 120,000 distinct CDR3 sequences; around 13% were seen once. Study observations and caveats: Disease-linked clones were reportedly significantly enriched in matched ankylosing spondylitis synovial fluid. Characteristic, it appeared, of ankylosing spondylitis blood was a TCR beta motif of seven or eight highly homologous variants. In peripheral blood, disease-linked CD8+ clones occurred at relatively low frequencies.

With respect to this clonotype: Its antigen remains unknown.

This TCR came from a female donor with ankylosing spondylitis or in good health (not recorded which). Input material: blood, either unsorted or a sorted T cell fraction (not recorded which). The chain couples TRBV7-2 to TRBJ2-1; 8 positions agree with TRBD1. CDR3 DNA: TGTGCCAGCAGCCCAGGGGGCCAGGGAAGGATGAAGGTTGAGCAGTTCTTC. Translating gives CASSPGGQGRMKVEQFF.